Listed below are T cell receptor beta chains from one sample, sequenced in a study of radiotherapy plus CTLA-4 blockade in lung cancer. Assay: immunoSEQ multiplex PCR; the TCRdb copy retains only in-frame clones and omits some. The table has 30,000 to 45,000 clones, around 77% seen once; the top ten hold about 11%. The specimen was peripheral blood, collected from a patient treated with radiotherapy plus ipilimumab. The receptors here all came from a human donor with non-small cell lung cancer who had stable disease on radiotherapy plus ipilimumab. CDR3s include the opening cysteine and the closing phenylalanine or tryptophan. D genes are given only for firm matches. Clone size is shown for a subset of rows, as once, few, many or a class of expanded clone.

J gene,V gene,clone size,D gene,CDR3 protein,CDR3 DNA
TRBJ1-2,TRBV25-1,once,TRBD1,CASSAQGRTSAYGYTF,TGTGCCAGCAGTGCACAGGGGAGGACAAGCGCATATGGCTACACCTTC
TRBJ1-2,TRBV29-1,.,.,CSVVHSDSNYGYTF,TGCAGCGTTGTCCACAGTGATTCTAACTATGGCTACACCTTC
TRBJ1-4,TRBV7-9,.,TRBD1,CASSLTGEQGEKLFF,TGTGCCAGCAGCTTGACAGGGGAGCAGGGTGAAAAACTGTTTTTT
TRBJ2-1,TRBV27,.,TRBD2,CASRALRLAGGEQFF,TGTGCCAGCCGAGCTTTAAGACTAGCGGGGGGGGAGCAGTTCTTC
TRBJ1-5,TRBV30,.,TRBD1,CAWSVRTGVLQPQHF,TGTGCCTGGAGTGTACGGACAGGGGTTCTTCAGCCCCAGCATTTT
TRBJ1-1,TRBV29-1,few,TRBD1,CSAKDRGHGAFF,TGCAGCGCAAAGGACAGGGGGCACGGAGCTTTCTTT
TRBJ2-7,TRBV19,.,.,CASRPSGTLDEQYF,TGTGCCAGTCGCCCCTCCGGGACACTAGACGAGCAGTACTTC
TRBJ2-1,TRBV19,.,TRBD1,CASSTPETGAYNEQFF,TGTGCCAGTAGTACCCCCGAGACAGGGGCCTACAATGAGCAGTTCTTC
TRBJ1-2,TRBV2,.,.,CASARVYGYTF,TGTGCCAGCGCCCGGGTCTATGGCTACACCTTC
TRBJ2-2,TRBV7-9,.,.,CASSFGQNTGELFF,TGTGCCAGCAGCTTCGGACAGAACACCGGGGAGCTGTTTTTT
TRBJ1-1,TRBV29-1,.,TRBD1,CSGRDRNMNTEAFF,TGCAGCGGAAGGGACAGAAATATGAACACTGAAGCTTTCTTT
TRBJ1-5,TRBV19,.,TRBD1,CASSIGTGNQPQHF,TGTGCCAGTAGTATCGGGACAGGCAATCAGCCCCAGCATTTT
TRBJ2-1,TRBV7-8,.,.,CASSLRAGTLGGYEQFF,TGTGCCAGCAGCTTACGTGCAGGGACCCTCGGGGGTTATGAGCAGTTCTTC
TRBJ2-7,TRBV18,.,.,CASSNQRGSSYEQYF,TGTGCCAGCTCAAACCAGAGAGGGAGCTCCTACGAGCAGTACTTC
TRBJ1-2,TRBV7-9,.,TRBD1,CASRKGGQIYGYTF,TGTGCCAGCAGAAAAGGGGGCCAGATCTATGGCTACACCTTC
TRBJ2-1,TRBV5-5,.,TRBD1,CASSLTGVSDEQFF,TGTGCCAGCAGCCTGACAGGGGTTAGCGATGAGCAGTTCTTC
TRBJ2-7,TRBV5-4,once,TRBD1,CASSFSGGPSNEQYF,TGTGCCAGCAGCTTCTCAGGGGGCCCCTCTAATGAGCAGTACTTC
TRBJ1-4,TRBV7-9,.,.,CASSLGRSRAGYEKLFF,TGTGCCAGCAGCTTGGGCCGGTCGCGGGCTGGTTATGAAAAACTGTTTTTT
TRBJ1-5,TRBV5-6,.,TRBD1,CASSASQGWTDQPQHF,TGTGCCAGCAGCGCGTCACAGGGGTGGACTGATCAGCCCCAGCATTTT
TRBJ2-7,TRBV7-9,.,TRBD2,CASSRTSGNYEQYF,TGTGCCAGCAGCAGGACTAGCGGGAACTACGAGCAGTACTTC
TRBJ1-6,TRBV14,.,.,CASSQRGEGSPLHF,TGTGCCAGCAGCCAGCGGGGGGAGGGGTCACCCCTCCACTTT
TRBJ2-3,TRBV11-1,.,TRBD1,CASSRRTGGNTDTQYF,TGTGCCAGCAGCCGTAGGACAGGGGGCAACACAGATACGCAGTATTTT
TRBJ1-1,TRBV5-3,.,TRBD1,CARSARGRGTEAFF,TGTGCCAGAAGCGCCAGGGGGCGCGGGACTGAAGCTTTCTTT
TRBJ2-3,TRBV18,.,TRBD2,CASSPLPGLAGDTDTQYF,TGTGCCAGCTCACCACTGCCGGGACTAGCGGGAGACACAGATACGCAGTATTTT
TRBJ1-2,TRBV19,.,TRBD1,CASSILGTAYGYTF,TGTGCCAGTAGTATACTCGGGACAGCCTATGGCTACACCTTC
TRBJ2-1,TRBV27,few,.,CASSLSGVDNEQFF,TGTGCCAGCAGTTTATCAGGGGTGGACAATGAGCAGTTCTTC
TRBJ1-2,TRBV30,few,.,CAWSVGGTGGYTF,TGTGCCTGGAGTGTTGGGGGGACGGGAGGCTACACCTTC
TRBJ1-2,TRBV7-2,.,TRBD1,CASSLRLGQGATGYTF,TGTGCCAGCAGCTTACGGTTGGGGCAGGGGGCTACTGGCTACACCTTC
TRBJ2-5,TRBV6-4,.,TRBD1,CASSEGQGAETQYF,TGTGCCAGCAGTGAGGGACAGGGGGCAGAGACCCAGTACTTC
TRBJ2-4,TRBV11-2,.,TRBD1,CASSSEGALAKNIQYF,TGTGCCAGCAGCTCTGAGGGGGCCTTAGCCAAAAACATTCAGTACTTC
TRBJ2-5,TRBV27,.,TRBD1,CASSLLQGTSRETQYF,TGTGCCAGCAGTTTATTACAGGGGACAAGTAGAGAGACCCAGTACTTC